A selection of T cell receptor beta chains follows, all from one sample in a study of blood T cells in healthy people across ages. TCRdb reprocessed the 5' RACE reads via MiXCR and lists one record per CDR3 protein. The data show roughly 1.6 million distinct CDR3 sequences, roughly 30% seen once. Source material: blood. The receptors originated from a woman aged 25 to 45 in good health. Both conserved end residues are part of each CDR3. Each record gives: D gene, J gene, V gene, clone size, CDR3 protein, CDR3 DNA. A D gene is named only where the DNA matches it firmly. Expanded clones are given a class, and other clones once, few, many or no size at all.

d_gene: -
j_gene: TRBJ1-1
v_gene: TRBV20-1
abundance: few
CDR3aa: CSAREPGKNTEAFF
CDR3nt: TGCAGTGCTAGAGAACCGGGCAAGAACACTGAAGCTTTCTTT

d_gene: TRBD1
j_gene: TRBJ1-4
v_gene: TRBV6-1
abundance: -
CDR3aa: CASRPRTGGFASTNEKLFF
CDR3nt: TGTGCCAGCAGGCCCAGGACAGGGGGCTTTGCCTCAACTAATGAAAAACTGTTTTTT

d_gene: -
j_gene: TRBJ1-1
v_gene: TRBV5-6
abundance: -
CDR3aa: CASSLGRTRTEAFF
CDR3nt: TGTGCCAGCAGCTTGGGGAGGACAAGGACTGAAGCTTTCTTT

d_gene: TRBD2
j_gene: TRBJ2-1
v_gene: TRBV3-1
abundance: many
CDR3aa: CASSPPGLAGVSEQFF
CDR3nt: TGTGCCAGCAGCCCGCCGGGACTAGCGGGAGTCAGTGAGCAGTTCTTC

d_gene: -
j_gene: TRBJ1-4
v_gene: TRBV5-5
abundance: few
CDR3aa: CASSPPSRSVEKLFF
CDR3nt: TGTGCCAGCAGCCCGCCATCGAGGAGCGTTGAAAAACTGTTTTTT

d_gene: -
j_gene: TRBJ2-7
v_gene: TRBV4-2
abundance: -
CDR3aa: CASSRVGQGGSYEQYF
CDR3nt: TGTGCCAGCAGCCGGGTAGGGCAGGGAGGATCCTACGAGCAGTACTTC

d_gene: TRBD2
j_gene: TRBJ2-4
v_gene: TRBV4-1
abundance: few
CDR3aa: CASSQEGSGRVLGGIQYF
CDR3nt: TGCGCCAGCAGCCAGGAGGGTAGCGGGAGGGTCCTTGGTGGCATTCAGTACTTC

d_gene: -
j_gene: TRBJ2-7
v_gene: TRBV28
abundance: once
CDR3aa: CASSLMASAYYNEQYF
CDR3nt: TGTGCCAGCAGTTTAATGGCTAGCGCTTACTACAATGAGCAGTACTTC

d_gene: TRBD1
j_gene: TRBJ2-5
v_gene: TRBV12-3/TRBV12-4
abundance: -
CDR3aa: CASRSGQGKTQYF
CDR3nt: TGTGCCAGCAGGTCCGGACAGGGGAAGACCCAGTACTTC

d_gene: -
j_gene: TRBJ1-5
v_gene: TRBV20-1
abundance: few
CDR3aa: CSAEGGGNQPQHF
CDR3nt: TGCAGTGCCGAGGGCGGGGGCAATCAGCCCCAGCATTTT

d_gene: -
j_gene: TRBJ1-4
v_gene: TRBV4-2
abundance: -
CDR3aa: CASSQEGRRYVLTNEKLFF
CDR3nt: TGTGCCAGCAGCCAAGAAGGGAGGAGATATGTTTTAACTAATGAAAAACTGTTTTTT

d_gene: -
j_gene: TRBJ2-7
v_gene: TRBV27
abundance: -
CDR3aa: CASSPSGPPYEQYF
CDR3nt: TGTGCCAGCAGTCCAAGCGGGCCGCCCTACGAGCAGTACTTC

d_gene: TRBD1
j_gene: TRBJ2-2
v_gene: TRBV14
abundance: -
CDR3aa: CASSAGTGYTGELFF
CDR3nt: TGTGCCAGCAGCGCCGGGACAGGGTACACCGGGGAGCTGTTTTTT

d_gene: -
j_gene: TRBJ2-7
v_gene: TRBV20-1
abundance: -
CDR3aa: CRARDRVDEQYF
CDR3nt: TGCAGGGCTAGAGATCGAGTTGACGAGCAGTACTTC

d_gene: TRBD2
j_gene: TRBJ2-5
v_gene: TRBV6-6
abundance: -
CDR3aa: CASRPGLAATLQETRYF
CDR3nt: TGTGCCAGCAGACCCGGACTAGCGGCCACCCTCCAAGAGACCCGGTACTTC

d_gene: TRBD1
j_gene: TRBJ1-5
v_gene: TRBV29-1
abundance: few
CDR3aa: CSAGTGVNQPQHF
CDR3nt: TGCAGCGCAGGGACAGGAGTTAATCAGCCCCAGCATTTT

d_gene: -
j_gene: TRBJ2-7
v_gene: TRBV4-1
abundance: -
CDR3aa: CANSPTPGAIHEQYF
CDR3nt: TGCGCCAACAGTCCAACTCCGGGAGCCATCCACGAGCAGTACTTC

d_gene: TRBD2
j_gene: TRBJ2-5
v_gene: TRBV5-8
abundance: -
CDR3aa: CASSRSLWSGSSETQYF
CDR3nt: TGTGCCAGCAGCCGGAGCCTGTGGAGCGGGAGCTCGGAGACCCAGTACTTC

d_gene: TRBD2
j_gene: TRBJ2-7
v_gene: TRBV10-2
abundance: few
CDR3aa: CATIPGLAGGPHYEQYF
CDR3nt: TGCGCCACAATACCGGGACTAGCGGGGGGGCCTCACTACGAGCAGTACTTC

d_gene: -
j_gene: TRBJ2-5
v_gene: TRBV5-1
abundance: -
CDR3aa: CASSLVGSYQETQYF
CDR3nt: TGCGCCAGCAGCTTGGTCGGCAGCTACCAAGAGACCCAGTACTTC

d_gene: -
j_gene: TRBJ1-2
v_gene: TRBV29-1
abundance: -
CDR3aa: CSVSRGLEGYTF
CDR3nt: TGCAGCGTCTCGAGGGGGTTGGAGGGCTACACCTTC

d_gene: -
j_gene: TRBJ2-1
v_gene: TRBV20-1
abundance: many
CDR3aa: CSASHHEQFF
CDR3nt: TGCAGTGCTAGTCACCATGAGCAGTTCTTC

d_gene: TRBD1
j_gene: TRBJ2-3
v_gene: TRBV28
abundance: many
CDR3aa: CASSLYQGAAQYF
CDR3nt: TGTGCCAGCAGTTTATACCAGGGGGCGGCGCAGTATTTT

d_gene: -
j_gene: TRBJ2-5
v_gene: TRBV13
abundance: few
CDR3aa: CASSLRGLQQETQYF
CDR3nt: TGTGCCAGCAGCTTACGGGGGCTGCAACAAGAGACCCAGTACTTC

d_gene: -
j_gene: TRBJ2-5
v_gene: TRBV28
abundance: -
CDR3aa: CASSLSIDYSQETQYF
CDR3nt: TGTGCCAGCAGTTTATCGATCGACTATTCCCAAGAGACCCAGTACTTC

d_gene: TRBD2
j_gene: TRBJ2-3
v_gene: TRBV7-9
abundance: few
CDR3aa: CASSKRTSGSTDTQYF
CDR3nt: TGTGCCAGCAGCAAACGGACTAGCGGGAGCACAGATACGCAGTATTTT

d_gene: TRBD1
j_gene: TRBJ1-1
v_gene: TRBV3-1
abundance: -
CDR3aa: CASSPGTGRLITEAFF
CDR3nt: TGTGCCAGCAGCCCAGGGACAGGTAGACTTATCACTGAAGCTTTCTTT

d_gene: -
j_gene: TRBJ2-4
v_gene: TRBV5-1
abundance: few
CDR3aa: CASSLVGGGGAGAKNIQYF
CDR3nt: TGCGCCAGCAGCTTGGTAGGTGGTGGGGGCGCTGGAGCCAAAAACATTCAGTACTTC

d_gene: TRBD1
j_gene: TRBJ2-1
v_gene: TRBV5-6
abundance: -
CDR3aa: CASSWDSNNEQFF
CDR3nt: TGTGCCAGCAGCTGGGACAGCAACAATGAGCAGTTCTTC

d_gene: -
j_gene: TRBJ2-5
v_gene: TRBV4-1
abundance: few
CDR3aa: CASSQDLAWEETQYF
CDR3nt: TGCGCCAGCAGCCAAGATCTGGCGTGGGAAGAGACCCAGTACTTC

d_gene: TRBD2
j_gene: TRBJ2-7
v_gene: TRBV5-1
abundance: -
CDR3aa: CASSSGLAGGSSYEQYF
CDR3nt: TGCGCCAGCAGCTCGGGACTAGCGGGAGGTAGTTCCTACGAGCAGTACTTC

d_gene: -
j_gene: TRBJ1-2
v_gene: TRBV3-1
abundance: -
CDR3aa: CASSQDGAGTNYGYTF
CDR3nt: TGTGCCAGCAGCCAAGATGGCGCGGGGACTAACTATGGCTACACCTTC

d_gene: -
j_gene: TRBJ1-4
v_gene: TRBV12-3/TRBV12-4
abundance: -
CDR3aa: CASSPGTLGYEKLFF
CDR3nt: TGTGCCAGCAGTCCGGGGACCCTGGGGTATGAAAAACTGTTTTTT

d_gene: -
j_gene: TRBJ2-5
v_gene: TRBV20-1
abundance: many
CDR3aa: CSAPPRETQYF
CDR3nt: TGCAGTGCCCCCCCAAGGGAGACCCAGTACTTC

d_gene: -
j_gene: TRBJ2-5
v_gene: TRBV27
abundance: -
CDR3aa: CASSDGLGTQYF
CDR3nt: TGTGCCAGCAGTGACGGCCTAGGGACCCAGTACTTC

d_gene: -
j_gene: TRBJ1-1
v_gene: TRBV4-1
abundance: -
CDR3aa: CASSQKTPMNTEAFF
CDR3nt: TGCGCCAGCAGCCAAAAGACACCCATGAACACTGAAGCTTTCTTT

d_gene: TRBD1
j_gene: TRBJ2-3
v_gene: TRBV7-9
abundance: many
CDR3aa: CASSSDRATDTQYF
CDR3nt: TGTGCCAGCAGCTCAGACAGGGCCACAGATACGCAGTATTTT

d_gene: -
j_gene: TRBJ2-4
v_gene: TRBV5-1
abundance: -
CDR3aa: CASSLSPTVAKNIQYF
CDR3nt: TGCGCCAGCAGCTTGTCTCCCACAGTAGCCAAAAACATTCAGTACTTC

d_gene: -
j_gene: TRBJ1-2
v_gene: TRBV6-6
abundance: few
CDR3aa: CASRQGLYDYTF
CDR3nt: TGTGCCAGCAGACAGGGTTTATATGACTACACCTTC

d_gene: -
j_gene: TRBJ2-1
v_gene: TRBV9
abundance: -
CDR3aa: CASSVAGAADEQFF
CDR3nt: TGTGCCAGCAGCGTAGCCGGAGCAGCCGATGAGCAGTTCTTC

d_gene: TRBD2
j_gene: TRBJ2-3
v_gene: TRBV2
abundance: -
CDR3aa: CASSETSGGPIRDTQYF
CDR3nt: TGTGCCAGCAGTGAAACTAGCGGGGGCCCTATACGAGATACGCAGTATTTT

d_gene: -
j_gene: TRBJ2-1
v_gene: TRBV6-1
abundance: few
CDR3aa: CASSEALSSYNEQFF
CDR3nt: TGTGCCAGCAGTGAAGCCCTAAGCTCCTACAATGAGCAGTTCTTC

d_gene: -
j_gene: TRBJ1-1
v_gene: TRBV6-1
abundance: -
CDR3aa: CASKGSPNTEAFF
CDR3nt: TGTGCCAGCAAAGGCAGCCCGAACACTGAAGCTTTCTTT

d_gene: -
j_gene: TRBJ2-1
v_gene: TRBV20-1
abundance: few
CDR3aa: CSAFQGYNEQFF
CDR3nt: TGCAGTGCTTTCCAGGGGTACAATGAGCAGTTCTTC

d_gene: TRBD2
j_gene: TRBJ2-7
v_gene: TRBV5-1
abundance: few
CDR3aa: CASSSGLAGAEEQYF
CDR3nt: TGCGCCAGCAGCTCCGGACTAGCGGGGGCCGAGGAGCAGTACTTC